This T cell receptor beta chain was observed in a study of T cell clonality in common variable immunodeficiency. The protocol was immunoSEQ multiplex PCR, while the TCRdb copy is restricted to in-frame clones and leaves out a portion. Reported are roughly 30,000 clones, none seen only once; the ten largest carry about 12%. Caucasian heritage predominated among both patients and controls. With regard to this clone: The read falls 3 residues short of the CDR3 end, and the missing part is taken from the germline J gene.

The germline V gene encodes CDR1 KGHSH and CDR2 LQKENI. The CDR3 length is 15 residues. The sequencing input was peripheral blood mononuclear cells. J is TRBJ1-2 and V is TRBV18, with a possible D match to TRBD1 (5 bases). This sequence originates from a person aged 18-70 years in good health. The CDR3 is CASSVSAGSSYDYTF. CDR3 DNA, as far as it was read: TGTGCCAGCTCAGTGTCAGCAGGGAGCTCCTACGAC.